Only a few counts were recorded for the clone carrying this T cell receptor beta chain. This specimen comes from a study of CDR3 diversity in severe acne. V gave up 6 bases and J gave up 10 bases; unmatched junction bases: 9. CDR3 length equals 13 residues. Germline lookup yields CDR1 MDHEN and CDR2 SYDVKM. Each CDR3 protein gets one entry after TCRdb re-called the PCR reads with MiXCR. There are around 94,000 distinct CDR3 sequences in the sample; roughly half occur only once, and 9.5% to 15% lies in the top ten. Sequencing input: blood. The receptor was isolated from a male donor with acne. The chain combines TRBV28 with TRBJ1-1; 9 bases align to TRBD1. CDR3 nucleotides: TGTGCCAGCAGCAAGGGACAGGGAATTGGAGCTTTCTTT. Translated, it gives CASSKGQGIGAFF.